The rows below give T cell receptor beta chains drawn from one sample of a study of blood T cell repertoires in COVID-19. Generated by immunoSEQ multiplex PCR, the TCRdb table keeps only in-frame clones and is missing some. Of about 480,000 clones in the sample, approximately 89% were seen once. Sequencing was done on a sample of peripheral blood. The receptors originated from a man aged 18 to 30 with COVID-19, enrolled during active disease. The CDR3 runs from the conserved cysteine through the conserved F or W. D genes are given only for firm matches. A clone size is listed for some rows: how often the clone was seen (once, few, many), or a class if it is expanded.

TRBD1	few	TRBV7-3	TRBJ2-2	TGTGCCAGCAGTTCCACAGGGGGCGCGCCCACCGGGGAGCTGTTTTTT	CASSSTGGAPTGELFF
NA	few	TRBV11-3	TRBJ2-1	TGTGCCAGCAGCCGGAGGCCGGGAAGGCATGAGCAGTTCTTC	CASSRRPGRHEQFF
TRBD1	NA	TRBV6-5	TRBJ2-7	TGTGCCAGCAGTCGGACAGGTTCCTACGAGCAGTACTTC	CASSRTGSYEQYF
TRBD1	NA	TRBV10-2	TRBJ1-1	TGCGCCAGCAGTGAGGGACAGGGGGCCACTGAAGCTTTCTTT	CASSEGQGATEAFF
NA	NA	TRBV5-4	TRBJ1-3	TGTGCCAGCAGCTTGGGCCCGGGAGGAAACACCATATATTTT	CASSLGPGGNTIYF
TRBD2	NA	TRBV3-1/TRBV3-2	TRBJ2-7	TGTGCCAGCAGCCAAGAGACTAGCGGGAGGGCCTACGAGCAGTACTTC	CASSQETSGRAYEQYF
TRBD1	NA	TRBV4-1	TRBJ2-1	TGCGCCAGCAGCCAAGATTGGGACAGCTACAATGAGCAGTTCTTC	CASSQDWDSYNEQFF
TRBD1	NA	TRBV2	TRBJ2-2	TGTGCCAGCAGGAGACAGGGAGACACCGGGGAGCTGTTTTTT	CASRRQGDTGELFF
NA	NA	TRBV15	TRBJ2-7	TGTGCCACCAGCAGAGATAGTAAGCTAGCCGAGCAGTACTTC	CATSRDSKLAEQYF
NA	NA	TRBV5-1	TRBJ1-2	TGCGCCAGCAGCTTGGAATACAGAGGACAGGGCTACACCTTC	CASSLEYRGQGYTF
TRBD2	NA	TRBV3-1/TRBV3-2	TRBJ2-7	TGTGCCAGCAGCCCCGGGACTAACTACGAGCAGTACTTC	CASSPGTNYEQYF
TRBD2	NA	TRBV30	TRBJ2-1	TGTGCCTGGAGTCCCGGGACTAGCGGGGGGCTTTACAATGAGCAGTTCTTC	CAWSPGTSGGLYNEQFF
TRBD1	NA	TRBV29-1	TRBJ1-2	TGCAGCGTTGAACCGACAGGGGAGTATGGCTACACCTTC	CSVEPTGEYGYTF
NA	NA	TRBV24-1	TRBJ1-4	TGTGCCACCAGTGATAACAGTAAACTGTTTTTT	CATSDNSKLFF
TRBD1	few	TRBV18	TRBJ1-5	TGTGCCAGCTCACCACCGGGGCAGGGGGCGGATCAGCCCCAGCATTTT	CASSPPGQGADQPQHF
TRBD1	many	TRBV25-1	TRBJ2-1	TGTGCCAGCAGTGAATCAAGGACAGGGGGTTACAATGAGCAGTTCTTC	CASSESRTGGYNEQFF
TRBD2	NA	TRBV6-5	TRBJ2-2	TGTGCCAGCAGTTATTCGGTAGCGGGGGGTCGCGGGGAGCTGTTTTTT	CASSYSVAGGRGELFF
NA	NA	TRBV29-1	TRBJ2-3	TGCAGCGTAAGACCACGGCTAGCCGCAGATACGCAGTATTTT	CSVRPRLAADTQYF
TRBD2	NA	TRBV5-4	TRBJ2-1	TGTGCCAGCAGCTTGGGTGGGCGGAGCGGGGGGTACAATGAGCAGTTCTTC	CASSLGGRSGGYNEQFF
TRBD1	NA	TRBV6-1	TRBJ1-2	TGTGCCAGCAACCAGGGGGCTGGAACTAACTATGGCTACACCTTC	CASNQGAGTNYGYTF
TRBD1	NA	TRBV5-1	TRBJ2-1	TGCGCCAGCAGCTCTGGGACAGGGAATGAGCAGTTCTTC	CASSSGTGNEQFF
NA	once	TRBV12-3/TRBV12-4	TRBJ1-1	TGTGCCAGCAGTTTAGGGAGAGAAGCTTTCTTT	CASSLGREAFF
TRBD2	NA	TRBV7-9	TRBJ2-1	TGTGCCAGCAGCTTAGGGGGACTAGGGGACAATGAGCAGTTCTTC	CASSLGGLGDNEQFF
TRBD2	NA	TRBV11-3	TRBJ2-2	TGTGCCAGCAGAAAGGACCCCGGGACTAGCGGGGCACTATCCTCCGGGGAGCTGTTTTTT	CASRKDPGTSGALSSGELFF
NA	NA	TRBV2	TRBJ1-2	TGTGCCAGCACGGGTTCCCAAGACAACTATGGCTACACCTTC	CASTGSQDNYGYTF
TRBD2	NA	TRBV2	TRBJ2-2	TGTGCCAGCGAGCCCGGGGAGGGGACCGGGGAGCTGTTTTTT	CASEPGEGTGELFF
TRBD1	NA	TRBV24-1	TRBJ1-2	TGTGCCACCAGTGGGGACAGGGGGCCCTTCTGCGGCTACACCTTC	CATSGDRGPFCGYTF
TRBD1	NA	TRBV6-6	TRBJ1-6	TGTGCCAGCAGTTCAGGGGACAGTCCGACTTCACCCCTCCACTTT	CASSSGDSPTSPLHF
TRBD1	NA	TRBV19	TRBJ1-1	TGTGCCATCAGACAGGGGAACACTGAAGCTTTCTTT	CAIRQGNTEAFF
NA	NA	TRBV5-5	TRBJ1-2	TGTGCCAGCAGCCCCTCGACAGGAATATCTGGCTACACCTTC	CASSPSTGISGYTF
TRBD2	NA	TRBV9	TRBJ2-7	TGTGCCAGCAGCCCGGGTATGGAGCGGGGGGCTTACGAGCAGTACTTC	CASSPGMERGAYEQYF
TRBD1	NA	TRBV18	TRBJ1-2	TGTGCCAGCTCACTAAATGACAGGGACTATGGCTACACCTTC	CASSLNDRDYGYTF
TRBD1	NA	TRBV7-9	TRBJ1-6	TGTGCCAGCAGCTCTCGACAGGGATCGGATAATTCACCCCTCCACTTT	CASSSRQGSDNSPLHF
NA	NA	TRBV12-3/TRBV12-4	TRBJ2-5	TGTGCCAGCAGTTTTAGAGAGACCCAGTACTTC	CASSFRETQYF
TRBD2	NA	TRBV9	TRBJ2-1	TGTGCCAGCAGCGTAGAGATAGCGGGACCCCCTGAGCAGTTCTTC	CASSVEIAGPPEQFF
TRBD1	NA	TRBV6-1	TRBJ1-1	TGTGCCAGCAGTGCCCCTGGGGGTGGGACAGGAAACACTGAAGCTTTCTTT	CASSAPGGGTGNTEAFF
NA	NA	TRBV5-5	TRBJ2-2	TGTGCCAGCAGTTCAACCGGGGAGCTGTTTTTT	CASSSTGELFF
NA	NA	TRBV24-1	TRBJ1-5	TGTGCCACCAGTGATTCTAACAGCCCGTATAGCAATCAGCCCCAGCATTTT	CATSDSNSPYSNQPQHF
NA	many	TRBV5-4	TRBJ1-2	TGTGCCAGCAGCACGGAATGGACAGCGAACTATGGCTACACCTTC	CASSTEWTANYGYTF
NA	NA	TRBV7-8	TRBJ1-4	TGTGCCAGCAGCTCGGGGGAGCAGGCAGAACTGTTTTTT	CASSSGEQAELFF
NA	once	TRBV5-1	TRBJ2-2	TGCGCCAGCAGGGAGGGTGGCACCGGGGAGCTGTTTTTT	CASREGGTGELFF